These T cell receptor beta chains were read from a single sample in a study of blood T cell repertoires in COVID-19. Assay: immunoSEQ multiplex PCR; the TCRdb copy retains only in-frame clones and omits some. Of some 390,000 clones listed, more than 85% are singletons. The sequenced material came from peripheral blood. Every receptor here comes from a human donor in a cohort sampled during active COVID-19. CDR3s include the opening cysteine and the closing phenylalanine or tryptophan. Each record gives: J gene, clone size, D gene, V gene, CDR3 protein, CDR3 DNA. D genes are given only for firm matches. Clone size appears in some rows only: once, few, many, or a class for an expanded clone.

TRBJ2-7,-,-,TRBV4-2,CASSQADSRTYEQYF,TGTGCCAGCAGCCAAGCCGACAGTCGCACCTACGAGCAGTACTTC
TRBJ2-2,-,-,TRBV28,CASSRQTGWAGELFF,TGTGCCAGCAGCCGACAAACAGGGTGGGCCGGGGAGCTGTTTTTT
TRBJ1-4,-,-,TRBV27,CASSRTQWEKLFF,TGTGCCAGCAGCCGAACGCAGTGGGAAAAACTGTTTTTT
TRBJ1-5,-,-,TRBV20-1,CSAGNNQPQHF,TGCAGTGCTGGCAACAATCAGCCCCAGCATTTT
TRBJ2-3,-,-,TRBV7-3,CASSSSAEGLVTQYF,TGTGCCAGCAGTAGTTCGGCAGAGGGTCTTGTGACGCAGTATTTT
TRBJ2-7,-,-,TRBV5-1,CASSTGSAYEQYF,TGCGCCAGCAGCACTGGGAGTGCCTACGAGCAGTACTTC
TRBJ2-5,once,-,TRBV30,CAWSVNLMRETQYF,TGTGCCTGGAGTGTAAACCTGATGAGGGAGACCCAGTACTTC
TRBJ2-7,-,TRBD2,TRBV9,CASSVSGARDEQYF,TGTGCCAGCAGCGTTAGCGGGGCCCGGGACGAGCAGTACTTC
TRBJ2-3,once,TRBD1,TRBV6-5,CASSWDRGGTDTQYF,TGTGCCAGCAGTTGGGACAGGGGGGGCACAGATACGCAGTATTTT
TRBJ2-7,-,-,TRBV5-1,CASRLSGYSSYEQYF,TGCGCCAGCAGACTGTCAGGATACAGCTCCTACGAGCAGTACTTC
TRBJ2-2,-,TRBD1,TRBV3-1/TRBV3-2,CASSPTGAGELFF,TGTGCCAGCAGCCCGACAGGGGCCGGGGAGCTGTTTTTT
TRBJ1-1,-,-,TRBV6-5,CASSTGNTEAFF,TGTGCCAGCAGTACAGGTAACACTGAAGCTTTCTTT
TRBJ2-7,-,-,TRBV10-3,CAITSTENEQYF,TGTGCCATCACCTCGACAGAAAACGAGCAGTACTTC
TRBJ2-5,-,TRBD1,TRBV5-1,CASSWTGADGGETQYF,TGCGCCAGCAGCTGGACAGGGGCCGACGGCGGAGAGACCCAGTACTTC
TRBJ1-2,-,TRBD1,TRBV19,CASSTGQGNYGYTF,TGTGCCAGTAGTACCGGACAGGGCAACTATGGCTACACCTTC
TRBJ1-1,-,-,TRBV5-1,CASSPEEGTNGEAFF,TGCGCCAGCAGCCCAGAGGAGGGTACTAATGGGGAAGCTTTCTTT
TRBJ2-7,-,TRBD1,TRBV19,CASSGQPGQGAYEQYF,TGTGCCAGTAGTGGTCAACCGGGACAGGGGGCCTACGAGCAGTACTTC
TRBJ2-5,once,TRBD1,TRBV15,CATSRGDRGQLETQYF,TGTGCCACCAGCAGAGGGGACAGGGGGCAGCTGGAGACCCAGTACTTC
TRBJ2-7,-,TRBD2,TRBV10-3,CAISDETGTSGRDFYEQYF,TGTGCCATCAGTGATGAGACCGGGACTAGCGGGAGAGACTTCTACGAGCAGTACTTC
TRBJ1-2,-,-,TRBV7-7,CASSPITGLDGYTF,TGTGCTAGCAGCCCGATTACAGGGCTGGATGGCTACACCTTC
TRBJ1-5,-,-,TRBV24-1,CATSRLTRTQHF,TGTGCCACCAGTCGTCTGACTCGGACCCAGCATTTT
TRBJ1-1,-,-,TRBV30,CAWNPIQMNTEAFF,TGTGCCTGGAACCCAATCCAGATGAACACTGAAGCTTTCTTT
TRBJ1-4,-,-,TRBV3-1/TRBV3-2,CASSQTPPGEATNEKLFF,TGTGCCAGCAGCCAAACCCCTCCAGGCGAAGCAACTAATGAAAAACTGTTTTTT
TRBJ2-7,-,TRBD1,TRBV11-2,CASSVRDRRTYEQYF,TGTGCCAGCAGCGTCCGGGACAGGCGTACCTACGAGCAGTACTTC
TRBJ2-7,few,-,TRBV2,CASSYPREQYF,TGTGCCAGCAGCTACCCCCGGGAGCAGTACTTC
TRBJ2-2,few,TRBD2,TRBV7-8,CASSLVTSGDTGELFF,TGTGCCAGCAGCTTAGTGACTAGCGGGGACACCGGGGAGCTGTTTTTT
TRBJ2-1,-,-,TRBV15,CATSRAPGGLNEQFF,TGTGCCACCAGCAGGGCACCCGGCGGTCTGAATGAGCAGTTCTTC
TRBJ2-5,-,-,TRBV6-5,CASSQEETQYF,TGTGCCAGCAGTCAGGAAGAGACCCAGTACTTC
TRBJ1-2,-,-,TRBV11-2,CASSLGAGPFIYGYTF,TGTGCCAGCAGCTTAGGCGCGGGGCCTTTCATCTATGGCTACACCTTC
TRBJ2-5,-,TRBD2,TRBV10-3,CAISESKAPWLAGGGETQYF,TGTGCCATCAGTGAGTCTAAGGCTCCGTGGCTAGCGGGAGGGGGAGAGACCCAGTACTTC
TRBJ1-4,-,-,TRBV14,CASSQDTWGANEKLFF,TGTGCCAGCAGCCAAGATACTTGGGGAGCTAATGAAAAACTGTTTTTT
TRBJ2-1,few,TRBD1,TRBV7-9,CASSSDRWNEQFF,TGTGCCAGCAGCTCGGACAGGTGGAATGAGCAGTTCTTC
TRBJ1-6,once,TRBD1,TRBV25-1,CASKDRGTHSPLHF,TGTGCCAGCAAGGACAGGGGGACTCATTCACCCCTCCACTTT
TRBJ1-6,few,-,TRBV4-1,CASRGGGRGNSPLHF,TGCGCCAGCAGGGGAGGGGGGCGCGGGAATTCACCCCTCCACTTT
TRBJ2-2,few,TRBD1,TRBV5-1,CASSVRQGPTGELFF,TGCGCCAGCAGCGTGCGACAGGGGCCCACCGGGGAGCTGTTTTTT
TRBJ2-5,-,TRBD2,TRBV5-1,CASSLVASGRALKETQYF,TGCGCCAGCAGCTTGGTCGCTAGCGGGAGGGCTCTGAAAGAGACCCAGTACTTC
TRBJ2-7,-,-,TRBV5-1,CASSLGTLGSYEQYF,TGCGCCAGCAGCTTGGGGACTCTCGGCTCCTACGAGCAGTACTTC
TRBJ2-6,-,-,TRBV5-1,CASTPTALGANVLTF,TGCGCCAGCACTCCTACTGCCCTCGGGGCCAACGTCCTGACTTTC
TRBJ2-1,-,-,TRBV18,CASSPSLGYEQFF,TGTGCCAGCTCACCTTCACTCGGGTACGAGCAGTTCTTC
TRBJ2-3,-,-,TRBV19,CASSISHTPFDTQYF,TGTGCCAGTAGTATCTCTCATACACCCTTTGATACGCAGTATTTT